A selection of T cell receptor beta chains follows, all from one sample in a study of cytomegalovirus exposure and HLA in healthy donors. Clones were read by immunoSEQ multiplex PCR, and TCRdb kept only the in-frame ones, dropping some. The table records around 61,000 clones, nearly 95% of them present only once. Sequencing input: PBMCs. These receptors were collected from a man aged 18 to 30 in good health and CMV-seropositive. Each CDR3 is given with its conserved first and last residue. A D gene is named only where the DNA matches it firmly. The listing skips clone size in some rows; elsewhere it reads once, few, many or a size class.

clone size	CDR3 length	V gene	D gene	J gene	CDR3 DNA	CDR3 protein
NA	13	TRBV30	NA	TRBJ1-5	TGTGCCTGGAGTGTACGGGGGAATCAGCCCCAGCATTTT	CAWSVRGNQPQHF
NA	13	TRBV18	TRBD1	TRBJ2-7	TGTGCCAGCTCACCGGGACAGACCTACGAGCAGTACTTC	CASSPGQTYEQYF
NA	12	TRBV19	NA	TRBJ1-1	TGTGCCAGTAATGGAGGGTACACTGAAGCTTTCTTT	CASNGGYTEAFF
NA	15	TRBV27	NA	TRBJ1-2	TGTGCCAGCAGTTCCTCCCGACAGGCGAGATATGGCTACACCTTC	CASSSSRQARYGYTF
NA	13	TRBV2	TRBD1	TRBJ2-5	TGTGCCAGCAATCGCGACAGGGGAGAGACCCAGTACTTC	CASNRDRGETQYF
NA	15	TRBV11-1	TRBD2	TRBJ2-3	TGTGCCAGCAGCTTAGCAGCGGGAGCCTCAGATACGCAGTATTTT	CASSLAAGASDTQYF
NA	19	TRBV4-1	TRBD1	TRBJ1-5	TGCGCCAGCACCCCATCTCCTTCCTGGGACAGTTATAGCAATCAGCCCCAGCATTTT	CASTPSPSWDSYSNQPQHF
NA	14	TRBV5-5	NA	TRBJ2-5	TGTGCCAGCAGCCCCGGGAGTTACCAAGAGACCCAGTACTTC	CASSPGSYQETQYF
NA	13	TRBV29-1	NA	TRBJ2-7	TGCAGCGCCCAGACACGAGGGTATTACGAGCAGTACTTC	CSAQTRGYYEQYF
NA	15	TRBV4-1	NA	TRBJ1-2	TGCGCCAGCAGCCAAGGGACAGCCGCTAACTATGGCTACACCTTC	CASSQGTAANYGYTF
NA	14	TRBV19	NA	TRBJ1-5	TGTGCCAGTAGTTCGCGGACAGTTAATCAGCCCCAGCATTTT	CASSSRTVNQPQHF
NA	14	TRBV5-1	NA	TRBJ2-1	TGCGCCAGCAGCCCCCTGGCGGCGCAGGGTGAGCAGTTCTTC	CASSPLAAQGEQFF
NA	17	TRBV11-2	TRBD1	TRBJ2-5	TGTGCCAGCAGCTTATTCAAATTGACAGGGGGCAAAGAGACCCAGTACTTC	CASSLFKLTGGKETQYF
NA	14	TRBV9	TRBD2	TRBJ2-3	TGTGCCAGCAGCGTCTCCGGGAGGTCAGATACGCAGTATTTT	CASSVSGRSDTQYF
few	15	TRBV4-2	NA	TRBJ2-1	TGTGCCAGCAGCCAAGAGCGTGGGCCCTACAATGAGCAGTTCTTC	CASSQERGPYNEQFF
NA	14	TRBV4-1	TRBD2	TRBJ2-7	TGCGCCAGCAGCCTTCGACTAGCGGACTACGAGCAGTACTTC	CASSLRLADYEQYF
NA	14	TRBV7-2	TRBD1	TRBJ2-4	TGTGCCAGCAGCTTAGCGACAGGGCAAAACATTCAGTACTTC	CASSLATGQNIQYF
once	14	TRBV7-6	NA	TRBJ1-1	TGTGCCAGCAGCTTAGGGCATCAGAACACTGAAGCTTTCTTT	CASSLGHQNTEAFF
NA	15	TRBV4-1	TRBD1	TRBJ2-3	TGCGCCAGCAGGGGGTGGGGCAGGGGGACAGATACGCAGTATTTT	CASRGWGRGTDTQYF
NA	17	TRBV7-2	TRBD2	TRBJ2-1	TGTGCCAGCAGCTTAGCGATACTAGCGGGCGCCTACAATGAGCAGTTCTTC	CASSLAILAGAYNEQFF
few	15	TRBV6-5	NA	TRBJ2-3	TGTGCCAGCAGCCCCTTGACGGGAGCCTCAGATACGCAGTATTTT	CASSPLTGASDTQYF
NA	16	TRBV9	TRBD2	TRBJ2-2	TGTGCCAGCAGCGGTCAAGCGGGAGGTGCCACCGGGGAGCTGTTTTTT	CASSGQAGGATGELFF
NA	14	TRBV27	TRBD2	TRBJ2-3	TGTGCCAGCAGTTTAAGCGGGAGAGGTGATACGCAGTATTTT	CASSLSGRGDTQYF
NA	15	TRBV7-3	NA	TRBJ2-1	TGTGCCAGCAGCCCCGGAGGGAGCTCCTACAATGAGCAGTTCTTC	CASSPGGSSYNEQFF
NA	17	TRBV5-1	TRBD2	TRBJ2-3	TGCGCCAGCAGCCGGGAGGGGTACGCGAGTCGCACAGATACGCAGTATTTT	CASSREGYASRTDTQYF
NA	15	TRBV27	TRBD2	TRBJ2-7	TGTGCCAGCAGACCAGTCGCTAGCGGGAGTTGGGAGCAGTACTTC	CASRPVASGSWEQYF
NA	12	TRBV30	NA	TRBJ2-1	TGTGCCTGGAGTCTGACTAGGTATGAGCAGTTCTTC	CAWSLTRYEQFF
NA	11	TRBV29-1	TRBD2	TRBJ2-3	TGCAGCGTGGGACTAGCGGATACGCAGTATTTT	CSVGLADTQYF
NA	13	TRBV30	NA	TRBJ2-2	TGTGCCTGGAACAGGGTGAACACCGGGGAGCTGTTTTTT	CAWNRVNTGELFF
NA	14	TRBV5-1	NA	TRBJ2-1	TGCGCCAGCAGCCCCCCGGGTTCCCAGGGTGAGCAGTTCTTC	CASSPPGSQGEQFF
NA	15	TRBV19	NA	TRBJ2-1	TGTGCCAGTAGTATACTAGCGCCTTCCTACAATGAGCAGTTCTTC	CASSILAPSYNEQFF
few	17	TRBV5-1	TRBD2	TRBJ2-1	TGCGCCAGCCGACCGGGACTAGCGCCAACCGGAATTGGAGAGCAGTTCTTC	CASRPGLAPTGIGEQFF
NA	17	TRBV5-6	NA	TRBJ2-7	TGTGCCAGCAGCTTTAGACAGGTTCTAGCCCTGTCCTACGAGCAGTACTTC	CASSFRQVLALSYEQYF
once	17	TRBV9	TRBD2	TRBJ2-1	TGTGCCAGCAGCCCCTCCTCCGGGCTAGCGGAGTCCAATGAGCAGTTCTTC	CASSPSSGLAESNEQFF
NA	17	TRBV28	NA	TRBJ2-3	TGTGCCAGCAGTTTGGGCGAATTGGGAGGTTACACAGATACGCAGTATTTT	CASSLGELGGYTDTQYF
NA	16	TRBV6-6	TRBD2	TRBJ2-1	TGTGCCAGCAGCACCAACGGGAGGGTCACACACAATGAGCAGTTCTTC	CASSTNGRVTHNEQFF
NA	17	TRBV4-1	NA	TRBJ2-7	TGCGCCAGCAGCACGAAACAATTGATTCCGAGGGTCCACGAGCAGTACTTC	CASSTKQLIPRVHEQYF